This record concerns one T cell receptor (beta chain) sequence. The antigen is not known. It was patients with CD8+CD57+ cell expansion by flow cytometry who were chosen for sequencing. Researchers used genomic DNA as the template to profile TCR beta VDJ and CDR3. TCRdb processed the reads anew with MiXCR; each CDR3 protein has one entry. Found here are under 200,000 distinct CDR3 sequences, around 52% of them singletons; the top ten hold 25% to 40%. The source of the sample is a study of CD8+CD57+ T cells in acquired aplastic anemia. Regarding the study as a whole: About 30 CD8+ CDR3 sequences occurred in both the patients and the controls.

Germline-derived CDR1 and CDR2 are SGHAT and FQDESV (reference sequence). The CDR3 totals 17 residues. V was clipped by 2 bases and J by 5 bases; unmatched bases: 10. Sample: sorted CD4+, CD8+, or CD8+CD57+ T cells (not recorded which) from PBMCs. The gene calls are TRBV11-1 and TRBJ2-2; TRBD2 aligns across 8 bases. The receptor was derived from a human donor with aplastic anemia. This chain's CDR3 is CASSLSGGLAGTGELFF. CDR3 sequence (DNA): TGTGCCAGCAGCTTATCGGGGGGGCTAGCTGGAACCGGGGAGCTGTTTTTT.